The 27 T cell receptor beta chains reported below all come from one sample, sequenced in a study of Graves' ophthalmopathy and Graves' hyperthyroidism. Using RNA transcripts, the TCR beta CDR3 regions were amplified. Following a first-round RT-PCR that used HTBI primers, a second-round multiplex PCR was carried out. TCRdb used MiXCR to reprocess the multiplex PCR reads, holding one entry per CDR3 protein. The table records 900,000 to 1,200,000 distinct CDR3 sequences, 35% to 40% of them present only once. Sequenced input: peripheral blood or thyroid tissue (not recorded which). The receptors here all came from an adult man with Graves' hyperthyroidism.

As regards this clonotype: One end of the junction fails to match germline, which may point to a read error. The chain recombines TRBV19 with TRBJ2-6; weak D call: TRBD1 (6 bases). The germline gives CDR1 LNHDA, CDR2 SQIVND (reference sequence). The CDR3 is made up of 14 amino acids. CDR3 DNA: TGTGCCAGTAGGGAGGCGGCAGGGGACAACGTCCTGACTTTC. Translation gives CASREAAGDNVLTF. Full variable domain (outside the CDR3, taken from reference TRBV19 and TRBJ2-6): DGGITQSPKYLFRKEGQNVTLSCEQNLNHDAMYWYRQDPGQGLRLIYYSQIVNDFQKGDIAEGYSVSREKKESFPLTVTSAQKNPTAFYLCASREAAGDNVLTFGAGSRLTVL.

The chain couples TRBV29-1 to TRBJ1-1; 11 nucleotides agree with TRBD1. Germline CDR1 reads SQVTM; CDR2 reads ANQGSEA. The CDR3 runs to 13 residues. J lost 6 bases, V lost 7 bases, and 7 bases had no gene match. The CDR3 bases are TGCAGCGCAAATGGACAGGGGGCGTCTGAAGCTTTCTTT. Translated, it gives CSANGQGASEAFF.

This clonotype was seen only a few times. The chain combines TRBV6-5 with TRBJ1-5; tentative D call: TRBD1 (5 bases). Germline CDR1 and CDR2: MNHEY and SVGAGI. The CDR3 is 15 residues long. Trimming cost V 6 bases and J 2 bases, with 14 bases left between them. The CDR3 bases are TGTGCCAGCAGACCAGACAGAACTCGCAATCAGCCCCAGCATTTT. Amino acids: CASRPDRTRNQPQHF.

The chain couples TRBV12-3 or TRBV12-4 to TRBJ1-6; D is unclear. V was clipped by 5 bases and J by 7 bases, with 15 bases between them. CDR3 length equals 15 residues. The CDR3 is CASSPQPGWNSPLHF. The DNA for the CDR3 is TGTGCCAGCAGTCCCCAACCCGGGTGGAATTCACCCCTCCACTTT.

There are many counts of this clonotype. The chain is built from TRBV7-3 and TRBJ1-1; no clear D. The germline V gene has CDR1 SGHTA and CDR2 FQGTGA. This CDR3 is built from 16 residues. Trimming stripped 2 bases from V and 0 bases from J, with 13 bases between. The DNA of the CDR3 is TGTGCCAGCAGCTTATTCGGTCGCCTAATGAACACTGAAGCTTTCTTT. This encodes CASSLFGRLMNTEAFF. Combining the CDR3 with reference TRBV7-3 and TRBJ1-1 gives the whole variable domain GAGVSQTPSNKVTEKGKYVELRCDPISGHTALYWYRQSLGQGPEFLIYFQGTGAADDSGLPNDRFFAVRPEGSVSTLKIQRTERGDSAVYLCASSLFGRLMNTEAFFGQGTRLTVV.

With regard to this clonotype: Possible read error: a much larger clone is one base away. The V call is TRBV7-8, the J call TRBJ2-7; possible D gene TRBD2, 6 bases. CDR1 is SGHVS and CDR2 is FQNEAQ in the germline V gene. The CDR3 consists of 15 residues. Trimming left V 2 bases short and J 3 bases short, with 14 bases between. CDR3 nucleotides: TGTGCCAGCAGCTTACATGGGGGGACGAACTACGAGCAGTACTTC. Translated: CASSLHGGTNYEQYF. The full variable domain, completed using reference TRBV7-8 and TRBJ2-7, is GAGVSQSPRYKVAKRGQDVALRCDPISGHVSLFWYQQALGQGPEFLTYFQNEAQLDKSGLPSDRFFAERPEGSVSTLKIQRTQQEDSAVYLCASSLHGGTNYEQYFGPGTRLTVT.

The chain combines TRBV11-1 with TRBJ2-1; 9 nucleotides line up with TRBD1. The CDR3 contains 17 residues. The germline gives CDR1 SGHAT, CDR2 FQDESV (reference sequence). V gave up 3 bases and J gave up 5 bases; unmatched junction bases: 11. The CDR3 DNA reads as TGTGCCAGCAGCTTCCGCTCGGGACAGGGTGGGGACAATGAGCAGTTCTTC. It codes for CASSFRSGQGGDNEQFF. Combining the CDR3 with reference TRBV11-1 and TRBJ2-1 gives the whole variable domain EAEVAQSPRYKITEKSQAVAFWCDPISGHATLYWYRQILGQGPELLVQFQDESVVDDSQLPKDRFSAERLKGVDSTLKIQPAELGDSAMYLCASSFRSGQGGDNEQFFGPGTRLTVL.

V usage is TRBV19 and J usage is TRBJ1-6, with TRBD1 identical over 12 bases. The CDR3 loop spans 14 amino acids. Germline trimming cut 5 bases from V and 13 bases from J; bases unmatched to any gene: 6. The germline CDR1 and CDR2 sequences are LNHDA and SQIVND (reference sequence). This CDR3 reads CASSGTGGNQPLHF. In nucleotides, the CDR3 is TGTGCCAGTAGTGGGACAGGGGGCAATCAGCCCCTCCACTTT.

Many counts were recorded for this clonotype. The chain recombines TRBV20-1 with TRBJ1-3; 8 bases match TRBD1. The CDR3 extends over 13 amino acids. V was pared by 6 bases and J by 2 bases, with 3 bases of the junction left unmatched. The germline V gene encodes CDR1 DFQATT and CDR2 SNEGSKA (reference sequence). The CDR3 sequence is CSAMTGAGNTIYF. CDR3 DNA sequence: TGCAGTGCCATGACAGGGGCTGGAAACACCATATATTTT.

A note on this clonotype: A read error is possible here, since a much larger clone lies one base away. The chain recombines TRBV10-3 with TRBJ2-7; D not certain. The V gene's germline CDR1 is ENHRY and CDR2 SYGVKD. V was cut by 5 bases and J by 4 bases, with 12 bases left in between. The CDR3 loop spans 13 amino acids. CDR3 coding DNA: TGTGCCATCAGTTCCGAGGAGCCTTACGAGCAGTACTTC. It specifies CAISSEEPYEQYF.

This sequence joins TRBV20-1 and TRBJ1-2, with 7 bases aligning to TRBD1. From germline, CDR1 is DFQATT and CDR2 SNEGSKA (reference sequence). J was trimmed by 6 bases and V by 0 bases; bases with no gene match: 7. CDR3 length: 14 amino acids. The CDR3 reads CSARDRKRGHGYTF. The CDR3 coding sequence is TGCAGTGCTAGAGATCGAAAGAGGGGGCATGGCTACACCTTC.

This clonotype was seen a few times. The V gene is TRBV6-2 or TRBV6-3, the J gene TRBJ2-6, with a tentative D call TRBD2 (5 bases). The CDR3 runs 13 residues. Between the trimmed V and J ends, which lost 7 bases and 5 bases, there was a span of 9 bases. Germline assignment: CDR1 MNHEY and CDR2 SVGEGT. Here the CDR3 reads CASTGWRANVLTF. The CDR3 DNA sequence: TGTGCCAGCACGGGGTGGAGGGCCAACGTCCTGACTTTC.

This clonotype was seen only a few times. The genes are TRBV5-1 and TRBJ2-6, with D perhaps given as TRBD1 or TRBD2 (7 bases each). The CDR3 is made up of 18 amino acids. Germline assignment: CDR1 SGHRS and CDR2 YFSETQ. V shed 7 bases and J shed 2 bases, with 22 bases lying between them. The CDR3 reads CASRQGGALFTGANVLTF. The CDR3 DNA sequence: TGCGCCAGCCGCCAGGGGGGGGCCCTTTTCACTGGGGCCAACGTCCTGACTTTC.

About this clonotype itself: Compared with germline, one end of the junction differs, possibly owing to a read error. The rearrangement joins TRBV27 to TRBJ1-2; TRBD1 is a possible D gene (5 bases). Germline V lookup: CDR1 MNHEY, CDR2 SMNVEV (reference sequence). The CDR3 is made up of 13 amino acids. In DNA form, the CDR3 reads TGTGCCATCAGTGGGGCGGGAACCGGAGACTACACCTTC. Its translation is CAISGAGTGDYTF.

The chain uses TRBV30 and TRBJ2-7, with D perhaps matching TRBD1 (6 bases). Germline loops: CDR1 GTSNPN, CDR2 SVGIG (reference sequence). The CDR3 spans 14 residues. V was clipped by 2 bases and J by 5 bases, with 16 bases between them. As DNA, the CDR3 is TGTGCCTGGAGTTTGATGGGCCCAGGGGACGAGCAGTACTTC. Protein product: CAWSLMGPGDEQYF. Full variable domain (rest looked up from reference TRBV30 and TRBJ2-7): SQTIHQWPATLVQPVGSPLSLECTVEGTSNPNLYWYRQAAGRGLQLLFYSVGIGQISSEVPQNLSASRPQDRQFILSSKKLLLSDSGFYLCAWSLMGPGDEQYFGPGTRLTVT.

This clonotype was detected a few times. The junction and the germline gene differ at one end; a read error may be behind it. The chain uses TRBV5-5 and TRBJ1-1; a possible D gene is TRBD1 (5 bases). Germline CDR1 reads SGHKS; CDR2 reads YYEKEE (reference sequence). This CDR3 is 17 amino acids long. CDR3 residues: CASSQESRGQRNTEAFF. The CDR3 DNA is TGCGCCAGCAGCCAAGAAAGCCGAGGACAAAGGAACACTGAAGCTTTCTTT.

This clonotype has just a few counts. The chain links TRBV28 to TRBJ2-5; a possible D gene is TRBD1 (6 bases). CDR1 and CDR2 (germline): MDHEN, SYDVKM. Trimming removed 5 bases at V and 4 bases at J, with 20 bases between. The CDR3 runs 16 residues. The CDR3 region is CASSRPGAGVTETQYF. Here the CDR3 DNA reads TGTGCCAGCAGTAGACCCGGGGCAGGGGTGACAGAGACCCAGTACTTC.

This clonotype was recorded at least ten times. The chain is built from TRBV7-9 and TRBJ2-5; 8 bases map to TRBD1. This CDR3 has 16 residues. V was clipped by 4 bases and J by 1 base; unmatched bases: 8. CDR1 and CDR2 (germline): SEHNR, FQNEAQ (reference sequence). The CDR3 sequence is CASSSRDRGFQETQYF. CDR3 coding DNA: TGTGCCAGCAGCTCACGAGACAGGGGCTTCCAAGAGACCCAGTACTTC. Complete variable domain (other parts from reference TRBV7-9 and TRBJ2-5): DTGVSQNPRHKITKRGQNVTFRCDPISEHNRLYWYRQTLGQGPEFLTYFQNEAQLEKSRLLSDRFSAERPKGSFSTLEIQRTEQGDSAMYLCASSSRDRGFQETQYFGPGTRLLVL.

The chain couples TRBV12-3 or TRBV12-4 to TRBJ1-2, with 8 bases lining up with TRBD1. CDR3 size: 17 residues. The trim removed 4 bases at V and 2 bases at J, leaving 12 bases unmatched. CDR3 amino acids: CASSYSTWDRRNYGYTF. The CDR3 DNA follows: TGTGCCAGCAGTTACTCGACGTGGGACAGGAGGAACTATGGCTACACCTTC.

V and J are TRBV7-2 and TRBJ2-7; D possibly corresponds to TRBD1 (6 bases). Trimming took 5 bases from V and 1 from J, leaving 18 bases between them. The germline V gene encodes CDR1 SGHTA and CDR2 FQGNSA. The length of the CDR3 is 16 residues. The DNA of the CDR3 is TGTGCCAGCAGCGTTACCCGGACAGCGAATTCCTACGAGCAGTACTTC. Encoded protein: CASSVTRTANSYEQYF.

This clonotype was observed once. The chain carries TRBV7-9 and TRBJ1-5, with D possibly TRBD1 on 5 matching bases. Germline CDR1 reads SEHNR; CDR2 reads FQNEAQ (reference sequence). With 6 bases removed from V and 5 bases from J, the gap between germline ends came to 23 bases. The CDR3 has 17 residues. The CDR3 DNA reads as TGTGCCAGCAGTCTTAGAAAGACGCGGGGGGGGTATCAGCCCCAGCATTTT. This sequence encodes CASSLRKTRGGYQPQHF.

V and J are TRBV7-9 and TRBJ1-5, with TRBD1 matching over 9 bases. Losses at the gene ends were 6 bases for V and 6 bases for J; bases not matched to a gene: 6. Germline CDR1 SEHNR, CDR2 FQNEAQ (reference sequence). The CDR3 runs to 14 residues. CDR3 in amino acids: CASSRGTGPQPQHF. The CDR3, as DNA: TGTGCCAGCAGTAGAGGGACAGGGCCTCAGCCCCAGCATTTT.

This clonotype has just a few counts. The CDR3 reads CASSPVPATRETQYF. CDR3 nucleotides: TGTGCCAGCTCACCCGTTCCCGCGACGAGAGAGACCCAGTACTTC. The V and J genes are TRBV18 and TRBJ2-5; no clear D gene. V dropped 3 bases and J dropped 4 bases, with 15 bases sitting between them. The CDR3 length is 15 residues. Germline CDR1 KGHSH, CDR2 LQKENI.

The V call is TRBV2, the J call TRBJ2-7; 7 nucleotides match TRBD2. The CDR3 loop spans 15 amino acids. The V segment lost 1 base and the J segment 3 bases; nucleotides outside the gene matches: 6. CDR1 and CDR2 (germline): SNHLY, FYNNEI. The CDR3 region is CASSEVGTTYYEQYF. The CDR3, as DNA: TGTGCCAGCAGTGAAGTGGGGACTACCTACTACGAGCAGTACTTC.

This clonotype has only one observation. The CDR3 region has the DNA TGTGCCAGCAGCTGGCGATCCGGGACAGCGAACACCGGGGAGCTGTTTTTT. It encodes CASSWRSGTANTGELFF. This chain uses TRBV7-9 with TRBJ2-2; 7 bases align to TRBD1. This CDR3 spans 17 amino acids. Trimming cost V 4 bases and J 0 bases; bases outside gene matches: 8. Germline loops: CDR1 SEHNR, CDR2 FQNEAQ (reference sequence).

The chain carries TRBV10-3 and TRBJ1-6; 10 bases are a match to TRBD1. The CDR3 consists of 15 residues. After removal of 0 bases from V and 7 bases from J, the junction contained 0 bases not matched to a gene. From germline, CDR1 is ENHRY and CDR2 SYGVKD. The CDR3 sequence is CAISESGQGNSPLHF. CDR3 DNA sequence: TGTGCCATCAGTGAGTCGGGACAGGGGAATTCACCCCTCCACTTT.

The chain links TRBV7-2 to TRBJ2-5; D may be TRBD2 (6 bases). CDR1 and CDR2 (germline): SGHTA, FQGNSA. The CDR3 totals 18 residues. V was shortened by 5 bases and J by 13 bases, with 35 bases between the two germline ends. CDR3 amino acids: CASSTHTLRRNTGSRGYF. The CDR3 nucleotides read TGTGCCAGCAGCACCCACACACTACGGAGGAACACCGGGAGTCGTGGGTACTTC.